This TCR beta chain was obtained from a study of cytomegalovirus exposure and HLA in healthy donors. Study-level information: Caucasian-associated ancestry cluster membership applied to 75% to 85% of several hundred genotyped donors. Study outcomes and limitations: TCR beta chain V- and J-gene trimming was linked, in a later analysis, to a missense variant in DCLRE1C. Association with HLA alleles at 0.05 false discovery rate was found for roughly 17,000 TCR beta sequences in a later analysis. Rates of TCR association differed by HLA locus in a later analysis, with DRB1 highest and HLA-C lowest.

The CDR3 is 14 amino acids. V shed 4 bases and J shed 1 base, with 7 bases lying between them. Germline V CDR1 and CDR2: MNHNS, SASEGT. The PCR was carried out with 60 Vbeta primers and 13 Jbeta primers. Measured with immunoSEQ multiplex PCR; TCRdb has only the in-frame clones, and not every one. The data show 98,000 or so clones, with roughly 72% seen just once and about 5.7% held by the top ten. Concerning this clone: Its antigen is unidentified.

The chain recombines TRBV6-1 with TRBJ2-2; D gene ambiguous. What was sequenced was PBMCs. The sequence derives from a woman between 18 and 29 years old in good health and CMV-seropositive. Here the CDR3 reads CASSVTGNTGELFF. DNA for the CDR3: TGTGCCAGCAGTGTGACTGGGAACACCGGGGAGCTGTTTTTT.